These 20 T cell receptor beta chains were all obtained from the same sample, sequenced in a study of blood T cell repertoires in COVID-19 (dated by TCRdb to the early 2020s). The receptor library was made with the immunoSEQ multiplex PCR assay. TCRdb carries this immuneACCESS record with in-frame sequences only. Its versions omit some clonotypes, under half of them owing to an unresolved V gene in the studies checked, with the rest unexplained. The sample records roughly 61,000 clones, 65% to 85% of which are singletons. Around half of the sample rests with the top ten. The specimen sequenced was PBMCs or T cells enriched from blood (not recorded which). The receptors were sampled from a woman aged 60-70 years who had been exposed to COVID-19.

This clone occurred once. The chain joins TRBV24-1 to TRBJ2-5; TRBD2 agrees at 10 bases. The CDR3 length is 16 residues. CDR1 is KGHDR, CDR2 SFDVKD, per germline. The V gene end was trimmed by 3 bases and the J gene end by 7 bases; junction bases not matched to a gene: 10. In DNA, the CDR3 is TGTGCCACCAGTGATCAGCGGGGGGGACCTGTCGGGACCCAGTACTTC. Translation gives CATSDQRGGPVGTQYF.

The J gene is TRBJ2-7, the V gene TRBV2; no clear D gene. Trimming removed 7 bases from V and 3 bases from J, with 10 bases in between. The CDR3 consists of 12 residues. CDR1 is SNHLY and CDR2 is FYNNEI in the germline V gene. Written as DNA, the CDR3 is TGTGCCAGCAACCCACAGAACTACGAGCAGTACTTC. Protein sequence: CASNPQNYEQYF.

The J gene is TRBJ2-1, the V gene TRBV15; D perhaps matches TRBD1 (5 bases). Trimming removed 4 bases at V and 5 bases at J, with 15 bases between. This CDR3 is 15 amino acids long. Germline assignment: CDR1 LNHNV and CDR2 YYDKDF (reference sequence). The CDR3 DNA is TGTGCCACCAGCAACCGATCGACAGTTAACAATGAGCAGTTCTTC. Translation: CATSNRSTVNNEQFF.

The gene calls are TRBV2 and TRBJ2-7, with TRBD2 as a possible D gene (6 bases). Trimming took 4 bases from V and 7 from J, leaving 17 bases between them. From germline, CDR1 is SNHLY and CDR2 FYNNEI. This CDR3 comprises 14 residues. CDR3 DNA sequence: TGTGCCAGCAGTGTTTCAGCGAGAGGAGGGGAGCAGTACTTC. The encoded protein is CASSVSARGGEQYF.

The chain employs TRBV4-1 and TRBJ2-6; a weak D match, TRBD2 (5 bases). CDR1 and CDR2 (germline): MGHRA, YSYEKL. The ends were cut back, 0 bases at V and 0 bases at J, with 15 bases in the middle. The CDR3 loop spans 19 amino acids. The CDR3 region is CASSQDPPGVASGANVLTF. For the CDR3, the DNA is TGCGCCAGCAGCCAAGACCCCCCCGGGGTCGCCTCTGGGGCCAACGTCCTGACTTTC.

The V gene is TRBV3-1 (or the pseudogene TRBV3-2), the J gene TRBJ1-5; the D gene is possibly TRBD1 (5 bases). Between the trimmed V and J ends, which lost 4 bases and 7 bases, there was a span of 14 bases. Germline V gives CDR1 LGHDT, CDR2 YNNKEL (reference sequence). The CDR3 is made up of 14 amino acids. The CDR3 region has the DNA TGTGCCAGCAGCCCGTCCGGGGGTGGACAGCCCCAGCATTTT. This gives the protein CASSPSGGGQPQHF.

This clone turned up a few times. The V gene is TRBV5-1, the J gene TRBJ2-1; the D gene is possibly TRBD2 (5 bases). Per germline, CDR1 SGHRS and CDR2 YFSETQ. Trimming cost V 0 bases and J 3 bases, with 10 bases left between them. This CDR3 comprises 15 residues. CDR3 residues: CASSLGGAHYNEQFF. CDR3 in DNA: TGCGCCAGCAGCTTGGGGGGAGCCCACTACAATGAGCAGTTCTTC. Full variable domain (remainder filled in from reference TRBV5-1 and TRBJ2-1): KAGVTQTPRYLIKTRGQQVTLSCSPISGHRSVSWYQQTPGQGLQFLFEYFSETQRNKGNFPGRFSGRQFSNSRSEMNVSTLELGDSALYLCASSLGGAHYNEQFFGPGTRLTVL.

The chain carries TRBV19 and TRBJ2-3; D perhaps matches TRBD2 (5 bases). This CDR3 contains 14 residues. CDR1 LNHDA and CDR2 SQIVND come from the germline V gene (reference sequence). V lost 7 bases to trimming and J lost 1 base, with 12 bases between them. The CDR3 DNA reads as TGTGCCAGTACGCCCGGAGGAGGCACAGATACGCAGTATTTT. Protein: CASTPGGGTDTQYF.

The chain carries TRBV19 and TRBJ1-1; the match to TRBD1 covers 7 bases. The CDR3 runs 16 residues. The germline V gene has CDR1 LNHDA and CDR2 SQIVND (reference sequence). V shed 3 bases, J shed 2 bases, and the junction held 9 bases outside the gene matches. CDR3 sequence: CASSIGTVRSNTEAFF. Here the CDR3 DNA reads TGTGCCAGTAGTATCGGGACAGTCCGATCCAACACTGAAGCTTTCTTT. The complete variable domain, with remaining parts taken from reference TRBV19 and TRBJ1-1, reads DGGITQSPKYLFRKEGQNVTLSCEQNLNHDAMYWYRQDPGQGLRLIYYSQIVNDFQKGDIAEGYSVSREKKESFPLTVTSAQKNPTAFYLCASSIGTVRSNTEAFFGQGTRLTVV.

The chain combines TRBV27 with TRBJ2-7; TRBD1 aligns across 10 bases. Germline CDR1 MNHEY, CDR2 SMNVEV (reference sequence). CDR3 length: 15 residues. V dropped 6 bases and J dropped 3; count of bases not matched to a gene: 8. The CDR3 is CASRTGGTGDYEQYF. CDR3 sequence (DNA): TGTGCCAGCAGAACAGGGGGGACAGGGGACTACGAGCAGTACTTC.

Details on this clone: The sample holds other DNA sequences that translate to the same CDR3. This rearrangement joins TRBV5-1 to TRBJ2-7; 9 bases are a match to TRBD2. Trimming cost V 0 bases and J 4 bases; bases outside gene matches: 2. CDR1 and CDR2 (germline): SGHRS, YFSETQ. The CDR3 contains 14 residues. The CDR3 is CASSLGAGGYEQYF. Here the CDR3 DNA reads TGCGCCAGCAGCTTGGGAGCGGGAGGTTACGAGCAGTACTTC.

This clone has only one observation. The CDR3 nucleotides are TGTGCCACCAGTGATTTCCCGGGAACGAATGAGCAGTTCTTC. Protein: CATSDFPGTNEQFF. V usage is TRBV24-1 and J usage is TRBJ2-1; D is perhaps TRBD2 (5 bases). Germline-derived CDR1 and CDR2 are KGHDR and SFDVKD. With 1 base removed from V and 7 bases from J, the gap between germline ends came to 10 bases. The CDR3 spans 14 residues.

This chain joins TRBV28 and TRBJ2-2; 9 nucleotides match TRBD2. Germline assignment: CDR1 MDHEN and CDR2 SYDVKM. V gave up 4 bases and J gave up 6 bases; unmatched junction bases: 6. This CDR3 region has 15 residues. The CDR3 region has the DNA TGTGCCAGCAGTTCAGCGGGAGGATTGTCCGGGGAGCTGTTTTTT. Translation gives CASSSAGGLSGELFF. The complete variable domain, with remaining parts taken from reference TRBV28 and TRBJ2-2, reads DVKVTQSSRYLVKRTGEKVFLECVQDMDHENMFWYRQDPGLGLRLIYFSYDVKMKEKGDIPEGYSVSREKKERFSLILESASTNQTSMYLCASSSAGGLSGELFFGEGSRLTVL.

This clone was recorded at least ten times. The chain employs TRBV11-2 and TRBJ2-7, with 9 positions matching TRBD2. Germline trimming cut 1 base from V and 6 bases from J; bases unmatched to any gene: 7. CDR3 length: 15 residues. Germline V CDR1 and CDR2: SGHAT, FQNNGV. The DNA of the CDR3 is TGTGCCAGCAGCTTAGTTGGGACTAGCTATGTCGAGCAGTACTTC. Translation: CASSLVGTSYVEQYF.

The chain combines TRBV6-5 with TRBJ2-1, with D possibly matching TRBD1 (6 bases). V was trimmed by 6 bases and J by 7 bases, leaving 16 bases between them. Germline V gene sequence: CDR1 MNHEY, CDR2 SVGAGI. The CDR3 is 14 residues long. The DNA for the CDR3 is TGTGCCAGCAGAAGGGGGTCCACGTGGAATGAGCAGTTCTTC. It yields the protein CASRRGSTWNEQFF.

This sequence joins TRBV5-4 and TRBJ1-5, with unresolved D. Germline CDR1 reads SGHNT; CDR2 reads YYREEE (reference sequence). Trimming took 3 bases from V and 3 from J, leaving 4 bases between them. This CDR3 is built from 12 residues. CDR3 in amino acids: CASSSPNQPQHF. In DNA, the CDR3 is TGTGCCAGCAGCTCTCCCAATCAGCCCCAGCATTTT.

V and J are TRBV12-3 or TRBV12-4 and TRBJ1-2; 7 nucleotides agree with TRBD1. The CDR3 spans 12 residues. V was clipped by 6 bases and J by 3 bases; unmatched bases: 1. CDR3 nucleotide sequence: TGTGCCAGCAGCAGGGGGTACTATGGCTACACCTTC. Protein: CASSRGYYGYTF.

The chain combines TRBV19 with TRBJ1-1; D unclear. This CDR3 region has 11 residues. The V gene's germline CDR1 is LNHDA and CDR2 SQIVND (reference sequence). V was shortened by 11 bases and J by 4 bases, with 11 bases between the two germline ends. CDR3 DNA sequence: TGTGCCGGACTAAGAGGCACTGAAGCTTTCTTT. This translates into CAGLRGTEAFF.

The chain links TRBV7-2 to TRBJ2-3, with D possibly TRBD2 on 6 matching bases. V was pared by 4 bases and J by 5 bases, with 13 bases between. This CDR3 has 14 amino acids. CDR1 is SGHTA, CDR2 FQGNSA, per germline. Written as DNA, the CDR3 is TGTGCCAGCAGCTGGGCCCCGGGGGTAGATACGCAGTATTTT. It yields the protein CASSWAPGVDTQYF.

This chain joins TRBV9 and TRBJ2-5; 13 bases align to TRBD2. CDR1 is SGDLS, CDR2 YYNGEE, per germline. This CDR3 has 19 residues. The V and J ends lost 2 bases and 1 base, in that order; junction bases with no gene match: 11. The CDR3 spells CASSVMGGLAGPSQETQYF. Written as DNA, the CDR3 is TGTGCCAGCAGCGTTATGGGGGGACTAGCGGGACCGTCCCAAGAGACCCAGTACTTC.